The entry that follows covers one TCR beta chain sequence. The target antigen is unknown. Per germline, CDR1 ENHRY and CDR2 SYGVKD. The CDR3 contains 15 residues. Trimming shortened V by 10 bases and J by 3 bases, and 18 bases separated the two germline ends. The sample's time point: newly diagnosed GD, antithyroid drugs for less than 3 months. Researchers made the TCR library from RNA that was extracted from PBMCs. Diagnosis followed American Thyroid Association guidelines for Graves' disease. One endocrinology department in Xi'an, China, was where patients came from. In building TCR beta libraries, iRepertoire HTBI primers were used together with Arm-PCR of CDR3 regions. Via MiXCR, TCRdb re-called the multiplex PCR reads, giving one row per CDR3 protein. The sample carries 530,000 or so distinct CDR3 sequences, about 16% recorded once. This record belongs to a study of regulatory T cells in long-lasting Graves disease.

Overall study results and limits: Favored usage of TRBV28, TRBJ1-2 and TRBJ2-5 was recorded in persistent disease. Persistent Graves' patients showed less TCR diversity than newly diagnosed patients showed.

This sample also appeared in a second study, on T cells in Graves' hyperthyroidism and ophthalmopathy.

The sequence came from a man younger than 35 with Graves disease. The J gene is TRBJ2-2, the V gene TRBV10-3, with D unclear. This specimen consisted of peripheral blood mononuclear cells (PBMCs), obtained at new diagnosis, from a patient treated with antithyroid drugs. CDR3 in DNA: TGTGCCACCTCTTCTCAAAACGCGGACACCGGGGAGCTGTTTTTT. It specifies CATSSQNADTGELFF.